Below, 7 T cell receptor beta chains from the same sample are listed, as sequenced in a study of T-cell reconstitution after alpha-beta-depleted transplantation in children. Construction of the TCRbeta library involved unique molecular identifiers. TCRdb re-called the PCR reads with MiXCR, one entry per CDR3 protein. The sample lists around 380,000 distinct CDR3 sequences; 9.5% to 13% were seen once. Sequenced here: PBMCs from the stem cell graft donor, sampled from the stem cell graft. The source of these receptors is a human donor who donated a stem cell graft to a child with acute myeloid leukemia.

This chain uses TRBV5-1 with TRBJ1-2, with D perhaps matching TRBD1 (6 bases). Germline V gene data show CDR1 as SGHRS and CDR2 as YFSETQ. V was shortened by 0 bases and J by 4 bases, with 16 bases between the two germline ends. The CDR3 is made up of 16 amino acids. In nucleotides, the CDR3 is TGCGCCAGCAGCTTGGTAGTTGGGACACTCTTCTATGGCTACACCTTC. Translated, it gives CASSLVVGTLFYGYTF.

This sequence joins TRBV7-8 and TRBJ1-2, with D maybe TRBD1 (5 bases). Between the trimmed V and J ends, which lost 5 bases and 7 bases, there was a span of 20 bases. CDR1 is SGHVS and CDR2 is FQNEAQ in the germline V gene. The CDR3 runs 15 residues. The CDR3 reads CASSPGGEVLRGYTF. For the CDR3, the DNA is TGTGCCAGCAGCCCCGGGGGGGAGGTCTTACGTGGCTACACCTTC. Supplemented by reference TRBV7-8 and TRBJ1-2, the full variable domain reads GAGVSQSPRYKVAKRGQDVALRCDPISGHVSLFWYQQALGQGPEFLTYFQNEAQLDKSGLPSDRFFAERPEGSVSTLKIQRTQQEDSAVYLCASSPGGEVLRGYTFGSGTRLTVV.

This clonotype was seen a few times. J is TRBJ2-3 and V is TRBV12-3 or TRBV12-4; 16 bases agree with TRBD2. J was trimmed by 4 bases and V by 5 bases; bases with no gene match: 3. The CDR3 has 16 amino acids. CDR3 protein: CASSLGLAGGSDTQYF. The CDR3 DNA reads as TGTGCCAGCAGTCTGGGACTAGCGGGGGGGTCAGATACGCAGTATTTT.

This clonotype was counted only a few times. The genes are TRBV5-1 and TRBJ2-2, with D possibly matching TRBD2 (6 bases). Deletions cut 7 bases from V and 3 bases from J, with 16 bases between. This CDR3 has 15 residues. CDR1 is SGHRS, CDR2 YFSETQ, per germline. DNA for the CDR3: TGCGCCAGCTCCAGCCTCACGGGGGACACCGGGGAGCTGTTTTTT. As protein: CASSSLTGDTGELFF.

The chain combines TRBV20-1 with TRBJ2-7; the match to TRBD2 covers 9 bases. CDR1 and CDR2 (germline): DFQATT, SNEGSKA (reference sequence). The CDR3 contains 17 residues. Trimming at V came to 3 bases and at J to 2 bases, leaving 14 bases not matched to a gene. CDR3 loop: CSASDPREGLSPYEQYF. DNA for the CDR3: TGCAGTGCTAGTGACCCGCGGGAGGGCCTCAGCCCCTACGAGCAGTACTTC.

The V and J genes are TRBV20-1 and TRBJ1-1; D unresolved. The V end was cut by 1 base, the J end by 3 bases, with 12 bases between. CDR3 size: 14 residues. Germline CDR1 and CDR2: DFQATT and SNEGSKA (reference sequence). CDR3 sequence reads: CSARGRGSDTEAFF. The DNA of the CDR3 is TGCAGTGCTAGAGGTCGCGGGAGCGACACTGAAGCTTTCTTT.

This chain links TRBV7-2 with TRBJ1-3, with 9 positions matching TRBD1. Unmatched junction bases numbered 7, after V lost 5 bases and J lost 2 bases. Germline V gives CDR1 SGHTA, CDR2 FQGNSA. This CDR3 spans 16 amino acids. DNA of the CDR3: TGTGCCAGCAGCCCCGACAGGGGGAGGGCTGGAAACACCATATATTTT. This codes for CASSPDRGRAGNTIYF.